This T cell receptor beta chain was profiled in a study of PD-1 blockade in mismatch repair-deficient tumors. Sequencing used immunoSEQ multiplex PCR; TCRdb keeps in-frame clones, though not all of them. The repertoire holds about 110,000 clones, with about 80% as singletons. There are 13 residues in the CDR3. The V end was cut by 3 bases, the J end by 0 bases, with 5 bases between. Germline V gene sequence: CDR1 SGHAT, CDR2 FQNNGV. The TCR originated in an adult with mismatch repair-deficient cancer. This specimen was peripheral blood, taken about 13 months after starting pembrolizumab. The chain recombines TRBV11-2 with TRBJ1-2, with D hard to call. In DNA, the CDR3 is TGTGCCAGCAGCTTTTTACCTAACTATGGCTACACCTTC. Protein product: CASSFLPNYGYTF.